These 11 T cell receptor beta chains originate from one sample sequenced in a study of blood T cell repertoires in COVID-19. The method was immunoSEQ multiplex PCR; TCRdb's version includes in-frame clones alone and lacks a portion of them. The sample shows some 150,000 clones, over 65% of them seen only once. Sequencing was performed on peripheral blood. Every receptor here comes from a man older than 75 with acute or convalescent COVID-19.

This sequence joins TRBV27 and TRBJ2-1; D call uncertain. Germline CDR1 is MNHEY and CDR2 is SMNVEV (reference sequence). Trimming pared 2 bases from V and 3 bases from J, leaving 8 bases between. The CDR3 loop spans 14 amino acids. The CDR3 DNA follows: TGTGCCAGCAGTTTAGAGTACAGCTACAATGAGCAGTTCTTC. It is translated as CASSLEYSYNEQFF.

The CDR3 coding sequence is TGTGCCAGCGGCAAATCAACAGGGACCATCACTGAAGCTTTCTTT. Translated, it gives CASGKSTGTITEAFF. J is TRBJ1-1 and V is TRBV28, with a weak D call TRBD1 (6 bases). Trimming took 8 bases from V and 4 from J, leaving 20 bases between them. This CDR3 comprises 15 residues. Germline V lookup: CDR1 MDHEN, CDR2 SYDVKM.

This chain uses TRBV11-2 with TRBJ2-3, with TRBD1 matching over 10 bases. With V trimmed by 5 bases and J by 3 bases, 5 bases remained unmatched. Germline V gene lookup returns CDR1 SGHAT and CDR2 FQNNGV. This CDR3 comprises 15 residues. CDR3 loop: CASSPWDRGTDTQYF. CDR3 sequence (DNA): TGTGCCAGCAGCCCTTGGGACAGGGGAACAGATACGCAGTATTTT.

The V gene is TRBV23-1, the J gene TRBJ1-2, with TRBD1 matching over 10 bases. TRBV23-1 is assigned to the ORF class and has an uncertain function. The CDR3 consists of 16 residues. J was trimmed by 5 bases and V by 4 bases; bases with no gene match: 10. This CDR3 reads CASSRIPRGQGYGYTF. CDR3 nucleotides: TGCGCCAGCAGTCGCATACCTAGGGGACAGGGGTATGGCTACACCTTC.

The genes are TRBV11-1 and TRBJ2-3; no reliable D call. The V end lost 2 bases, the J end lost 4 bases, and 4 bases lay between the germline ends. This CDR3 has 12 residues. The germline V gene has CDR1 SGHAT and CDR2 FQDESV (reference sequence). The CDR3 loop reads CASSLPSDTQYF. In DNA, the CDR3 is TGTGCCAGCAGCTTACCCTCAGATACGCAGTATTTT. Full variable domain (remainder filled in from reference TRBV11-1 and TRBJ2-3): EAEVAQSPRYKITEKSQAVAFWCDPISGHATLYWYRQILGQGPELLVQFQDESVVDDSQLPKDRFSAERLKGVDSTLKIQPAELGDSAMYLCASSLPSDTQYFGPGTRLTVL.

The rearrangement links TRBV28 to TRBJ1-1; 11 bases align to TRBD1. J gave up 4 bases and V 1 base, and 8 bases lay outside the gene matches. This CDR3 has 17 residues. Germline values: CDR1 MDHEN, CDR2 SYDVKM. The CDR3 loop is CASSLFGTGGWSTEAFF. In DNA, the CDR3 is TGTGCCAGCAGTTTATTCGGGACAGGGGGATGGAGCACTGAAGCTTTCTTT.

The rearrangement joins TRBV19 to TRBJ1-2; D gene ambiguous. The length of the CDR3 is 14 residues. Germline-derived CDR1 and CDR2 are LNHDA and SQIVND (reference sequence). V lost 5 bases and J lost 0, with 10 bases in between. Here the CDR3 reads CASSSPGANYGYTF. The CDR3 bases are TGTGCCAGTAGTTCGCCCGGAGCTAACTATGGCTACACCTTC.

The chain carries TRBV5-4 and TRBJ2-1; 8 bases agree with TRBD2. The V gene end was trimmed by 6 bases and the J gene end by 0 bases; junction bases not matched to a gene: 8. Germline values: CDR1 SGHNT, CDR2 YYREEE (reference sequence). The CDR3 runs to 16 residues. The CDR3 protein is CASTETSAYSYNEQFF. The CDR3 DNA follows: TGTGCCAGCACTGAGACTAGCGCCTACTCCTACAATGAGCAGTTCTTC.

V is TRBV27 and J is TRBJ1-3; D is possibly TRBD1 (6 bases). V lost 6 bases to trimming and J lost 0 bases, with 24 bases between them. In germline, CDR1 is MNHEY, CDR2 SMNVEV (reference sequence). This CDR3 is built from 19 residues. The CDR3 nucleotides are TGTGCCAGCAGGGTACGTGGTCAGGGGTATGGGAGCTCTGGAAACACCATATATTTT. The encoded protein is CASRVRGQGYGSSGNTIYF.

The chain carries TRBV18 and TRBJ1-1; 7 nucleotides align to TRBD1. Per germline, CDR1 KGHSH and CDR2 LQKENI. Trimming cost V 3 bases and J 0 bases; bases outside gene matches: 7. CDR3 length: 16 amino acids. As DNA, the CDR3 is TGTGCCAGCTCACCGACAGGGACCAGAATGAACACTGAAGCTTTCTTT. This codes for CASSPTGTRMNTEAFF.

The rearrangement uses TRBV11-3 and TRBJ2-5; 7 positions match TRBD2. The J segment lost 5 bases and the V segment lost 3 bases, leaving 6 bases of the junction unmatched. Germline CDR1 is SGHNT and CDR2 is YENEEA. There are 14 residues in the CDR3. The CDR3 spells CASSFTSAGETQYF. The CDR3 region has the DNA TGTGCCAGCAGCTTTACTAGCGCTGGGGAGACCCAGTACTTC. Combining the CDR3 with reference TRBV11-3 and TRBJ2-5 gives the whole variable domain EAGVVQSPRYKIIEKKQPVAFWCNPISGHNTLYWYLQNLGQGPELLIRYENEEAVDDSQLPKDRFSAERLKGVDSTLKIQPAELGDSAVYLCASSFTSAGETQYFGPGTRLLVL.